This T cell receptor beta chain derives from a study of cytomegalovirus exposure and HLA in healthy donors. Study conclusions and caveats: In vitro checks showed that three CMV-associated chains really do target CMV antigens. The analysis excluded some indistinguishable V segments, including TRBV6-2 and TRBV6-3. Sequencing artifact likely explains a cluster of highly shared sequence variants.

This clone occurred a few times. Its antigen is not identified. The CDR3 contains 14 residues. Germline-derived CDR1 and CDR2 are MNHEY and SMNVEV (reference sequence). V gave up 5 bases and J gave up 6 bases; unmatched junction bases: 6. PCR employed 60 Vbeta and 13 Jbeta primers. Original data processing: A later analysis tallied approximately 80 million unique TCR beta chains, some 12 million of them shared. TCRdb's table, derived via immunoSEQ multiplex PCR, lists solely in-frame clones and lacks some. That table gives V, J and clone size, and the DNA gave D and trimming. The sample contains over 100,000 clones, nearly 70% of which appear only once.

This sequence joins TRBV27 and TRBJ1-5; 8 bases agree with TRBD1. The TCR comes from a woman between 65 and 79 years old in good health and CMV-seropositive. The specimen sequenced was PBMCs. The CDR3 bases are TGTGCCAGCAGTCGGACAGGGAGTAGTCAGCCCCAGCATTTT. This encodes CASSRTGSSQPQHF.